This is a list of T cell receptor beta chains from one sample in a study of regulatory T cells in long-lasting Graves disease. TCRdb called the multiplex PCR reads again in MiXCR, with one record for every CDR3 protein. The data hold a few hundred thousand distinct CDR3 sequences, with about 20% observed a single time. The starting material was peripheral blood mononuclear cells (PBMCs), obtained when the disease was refractory, from a patient treated with antithyroid drugs. The receptors derive from a female donor with Graves disease. Both conserved end residues are part of each CDR3. The D gene is left open where the match is weak. Rows give clone size only sometimes, using once, few, many, or a class for an expanded clone.

TRBV30	TRBJ2-7	many	-	TGTGCCTGGAGTGTACGGGATAGGGAGTACGAGCAGTACTTC	CAWSVRDREYEQYF
TRBV28	TRBJ2-2	many	TRBD2	TGTGCCAGCAGTTTAAGCGGGAGTGGTACCGGGGAGCTGTTTTTT	CASSLSGSGTGELFF
TRBV7-2	TRBJ1-6	many	-	TGTGCCAGCAGCTTAGACTGGACGGCCGATTCACCCCTCCACTTT	CASSLDWTADSPLHF
TRBV27	TRBJ2-7	many	-	TGTGCCAGCAGTTTCTCACAGCACCCCGGTCGGGCCCTCTCCTACGAGCAGTACTTC	CASSFSQHPGRALSYEQYF
TRBV19	TRBJ2-2	-	-	TGTGCCAGTCTTTCGCGGGGTGACACCGGGGAGCTGTTTTTT	CASLSRGDTGELFF
TRBV7-3	TRBJ2-5	few	-	TGTGCCAGCAGCTCTAGGCAAAATGTTCCGGACTGGCGACAAGAGACCCAGTACTTC	CASSSRQNVPDWRQETQYF
TRBV5-4	TRBJ1-3	few	-	TGTGCCAGCAGCTTGTCGAGGGGAAACACCATATATTTT	CASSLSRGNTIYF
TRBV10-3	TRBJ2-5	many	-	TGTGCCATCAGTCCAAACAGCCAAGAGACCCAGTACTTC	CAISPNSQETQYF
TRBV7-2	TRBJ1-1	many	TRBD1	TGTGCCAGCAGCTTACTCCCCGGACAGGGTGGCACTGAAGCTTTCTTT	CASSLLPGQGGTEAFF
TRBV7-9	TRBJ1-4	once	-	TGTGCCAGCAGCTTAGACTGGGGGGCTGATGAAAAACTGTTTTTT	CASSLDWGADEKLFF
TRBV20-1	TRBJ2-1	-	TRBD2	TGCAGCGCTAGTGGGGGACTAGCGAGCCACAATGAGCAGTTCTTC	CSASGGLASHNEQFF
TRBV27	TRBJ1-2	few	TRBD1	TGTGCCAGCAGTCCCGAAGGGACAGGGGGACGGGGCTACACCTTC	CASSPEGTGGRGYTF
TRBV12-3/TRBV12-4	TRBJ1-4	many	-	TGTGCCAGCAGGACAGGTTCGGCGACTAATGAAAAACTGTTTTTT	CASRTGSATNEKLFF
TRBV28	TRBJ2-7	-	TRBD2	TGTGCCAGCAGTTTTACTAGCGGACGACCCTACGAGCAGTACTTC	CASSFTSGRPYEQYF
TRBV5-1	TRBJ2-7	few	TRBD2	TGCGCCAGCAGCTTTGGGACTAGCGGGAGGGTCCACGAGCAGTACTTC	CASSFGTSGRVHEQYF
TRBV6-2/TRBV6-3	TRBJ2-7	many	TRBD1	TGTGCCAGCAGTTACTCGGACAGGGCGGTCGAGCAGTACTTC	CASSYSDRAVEQYF
TRBV28	TRBJ2-1	-	TRBD1	TGTGCCAGCTGGGGACAGGACTACAATGAGCAGTTCTTC	CASWGQDYNEQFF
TRBV2	TRBJ2-5	few	-	TGTGCCAGCAGTCAAATGGAGACCCAGTACTTC	CASSQMETQYF
TRBV6-1	TRBJ1-1	many	-	TGTGCCAGCCGAACTATGGGTTTCGTGACTGAAGCTTTCTTT	CASRTMGFVTEAFF
TRBV2	TRBJ2-7	many	-	TGTGCCAGCGCACCCAATAGCGGCAACACCTACGAGCAGTACTTC	CASAPNSGNTYEQYF
TRBV4-2	TRBJ1-4	-	-	TGTGCCAGCAGCCAAGGGCAAATTAATGAAAAACTGTTTTTT	CASSQGQINEKLFF
TRBV7-2	TRBJ2-7	many	-	TGTGCCAGCAGCTACGGACAACTCTACGAGCAGTACTTC	CASSYGQLYEQYF
TRBV4-2	TRBJ1-1	few	-	TGTGCCAGCAGCCAAGGGGTGGGCAGTTTCTTT	CASSQGVGSFF
TRBV6-2/TRBV6-3	TRBJ2-5	many	-	TGTGCCAGCAGTTACCCGGACACCGCAGAGACCCAGTACTTC	CASSYPDTAETQYF
TRBV7-3	TRBJ2-2	-	-	TGTGCCAGCAGCCACCCCCAGGGGAAAAGGACCGGGGAGCTGTTTTTT	CASSHPQGKRTGELFF
TRBV4-2	TRBJ1-1	few	-	TGTGCCAGCAGCCAGCGGGCCAGGTCGGCTTTCTTT	CASSQRARSAFF
TRBV15	TRBJ1-2	many	-	TGTGCCACCAGCAGAGACCAAAAGACAGGAGGATACACCTTC	CATSRDQKTGGYTF
TRBV6-5	TRBJ2-5	many	-	TGTGCCAGCAGTTACAATGTGGGAGTCCAAGAGACCCAGTACTTC	CASSYNVGVQETQYF
TRBV11-2	TRBJ1-3	-	-	TGTGCCAGCAGCCAAACTCAGGTTTGGAACACCATATATTTT	CASSQTQVWNTIYF
TRBV7-2	TRBJ2-7	-	TRBD2	TGTGCCAGCAGCCAAGGACTAGCGAGCTCCTACGAGCAGTACTTC	CASSQGLASSYEQYF
TRBV6-2/TRBV6-3	TRBJ1-1	many	-	TGTGCCAGCAGTAAACCAAAGAACACTGAAGCTTTCTTT	CASSKPKNTEAFF
TRBV19	TRBJ1-2	-	-	TGTGCCAGTAGCCGGACCCAGGATGGTGGCTACACCTTC	CASSRTQDGGYTF
TRBV9	TRBJ2-1	-	-	TGTGCCAGCAGTGCGACGTTAGAACTTGCCTACAATGAGCAGTTCTTC	CASSATLELAYNEQFF
TRBV29-1	TRBJ2-4	-	-	TGCAGCGTTGGGCCAGCCAAAAACATTCAGTACTTC	CSVGPAKNIQYF
TRBV7-2	TRBJ2-5	many	-	TGTGCCAGCAGCTTAGGAGTCGTTAGCGGCCAAGAGACCCAGTACTTC	CASSLGVVSGQETQYF
TRBV10-3	TRBJ1-2	many	-	TGTGCCATCAGGGACCAATATGGCTACACCTTC	CAIRDQYGYTF
TRBV11-2	TRBJ1-4	-	TRBD1	TGTGCCAGCAGCCATAACAGGGGGCGCGTGGGTGAAAAACTGTTTTTT	CASSHNRGRVGEKLFF
TRBV15	TRBJ1-2	many	-	TGTGCCACCAGCAGAGTAGGAGGGGGGACTAGTGGCTACACCTTC	CATSRVGGGTSGYTF
TRBV7-9	TRBJ1-1	few	TRBD1	TGTGCCAGCAGACTATCAGGGGGGACTGAAGCTTTCTTT	CASRLSGGTEAFF
TRBV6-6	TRBJ2-2	-	TRBD2	TGTGCCAGCAGTTACTCGATGGCTCGACTAGCGGGGGTGAACACCGGGGAGCTGTTTTTT	CASSYSMARLAGVNTGELFF
TRBV20-1	TRBJ1-6	-	-	TGCAGTGCTAGAGATCGGGGGACTGGGTTGAGTTCACCCCTCCACTTT	CSARDRGTGLSSPLHF
TRBV19	TRBJ1-5	-	-	TGTGCCACCGGGACGGAAGCCAATCAGCCCCAGCATTTT	CATGTEANQPQHF
TRBV11-2	TRBJ2-7	once	-	TGTGCCAGCAGCCTTGAGTACTCCTACGAGCAGTACTTC	CASSLEYSYEQYF
TRBV30	TRBJ1-4	-	-	TGTGCCTGGAGAAGGGAACGCGAAAAACTGTTTTTT	CAWRREREKLFF
TRBV2	TRBJ2-1	-	-	TGTGCCAGCAGTGACGGGCGGAGAATCTACAATGAGCAGTTCTTC	CASSDGRRIYNEQFF
TRBV7-8	TRBJ2-2	-	-	TGTGCCAGCAGCCGAGTGGGACTTACGAACACCGGGGAGCTGTTTTTT	CASSRVGLTNTGELFF
TRBV30	TRBJ2-7	few	-	TGTGCCTGGAGTGTAGGGCAGGGAGTCGAGCAGTACTTC	CAWSVGQGVEQYF
TRBV20-1	TRBJ2-4	many	TRBD2	TGCAGTGCTAGAGAGAGAGCGGGAATTTTGGCCAAAAACATTCAGTACTTC	CSARERAGILAKNIQYF